Sequencing of this TCR beta chain was carried out in a study of siplizumab effects on memory and regulatory T cells. In regard to this clone: Its antigen is still unknown.

The repertoire was sequenced with immunoSEQ multiplex PCR; TCRdb's copy has only in-frame clones and lacks some. The data show approximately 100,000 clones, roughly 94% seen once. This CDR3 contains 14 residues. The germline V gene has CDR1 KGHSH and CDR2 LQKENI. The V end was cut by 3 bases, the J end by 3 bases, with 12 bases between. Study conclusions and caveats: The average Treg-derived proportion among mappable alloreactive CD4+ clones was 65% to 80% with siplizumab versus about 30% in controls.

Sequencing was carried out using non-Treg CD4+ T cells sorted from blood. This clonotype originated in a human donor in good health. The V call is TRBV18, the J call TRBJ2-7, with D perhaps TRBD1 (6 bases). The CDR3 DNA sequence: TGTGCCAGCTCACCTCCGGACAGCTTCTACGAGCAGTACTTC. Protein sequence: CASSPPDSFYEQYF.